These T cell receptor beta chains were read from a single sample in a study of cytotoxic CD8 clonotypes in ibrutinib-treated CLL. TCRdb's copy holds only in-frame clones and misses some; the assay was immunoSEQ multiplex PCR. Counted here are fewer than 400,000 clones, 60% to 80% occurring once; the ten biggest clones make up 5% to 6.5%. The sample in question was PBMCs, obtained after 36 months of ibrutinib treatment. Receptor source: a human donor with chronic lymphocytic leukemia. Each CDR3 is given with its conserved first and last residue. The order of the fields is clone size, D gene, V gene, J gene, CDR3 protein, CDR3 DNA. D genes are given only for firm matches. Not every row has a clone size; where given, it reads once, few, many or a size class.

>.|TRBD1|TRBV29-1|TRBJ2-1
CSVVGQGTIYEQFF
TGCAGCGTTGTCGGACAGGGGACTATCTATGAGCAGTTCTTC
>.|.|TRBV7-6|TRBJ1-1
CASSLAPNRASTEAFF
TGTGCCAGCAGCTTAGCGCCAAACAGGGCGAGCACTGAAGCTTTCTTT
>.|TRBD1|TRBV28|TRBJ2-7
CASSLRGTGGAWQYF
TGTGCCAGCAGTTTGCGTGGGACAGGGGGCGCGTGGCAGTACTTC
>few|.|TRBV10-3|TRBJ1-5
CATPRSQSSCGNQPQHF
TGTGCCACCCCCCGGAGCCAGAGTTCGTGTGGCAATCAGCCCCAGCATTTT
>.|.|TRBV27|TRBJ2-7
CASSFQASYEQYF
TGTGCCAGCAGTTTTCAGGCCTCCTACGAGCAGTACTTC
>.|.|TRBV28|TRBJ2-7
CASSRDGHSYEQYF
TGTGCCAGCAGTCGGGACGGGCACTCCTACGAGCAGTACTTC
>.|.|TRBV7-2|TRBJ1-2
CASSLELTGGYTF
TGTGCCAGCAGCTTAGAATTGACGGGCGGCTACACCTTC
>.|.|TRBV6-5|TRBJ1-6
CASSSLSSYNSPLHF
TGTGCCAGCAGTTCCTTGAGCTCCTATAATTCACCCCTCCACTTT
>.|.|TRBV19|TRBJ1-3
CASSIWGASGNTIYF
TGTGCCAGTAGTATCTGGGGAGCCTCTGGAAACACCATATATTTT
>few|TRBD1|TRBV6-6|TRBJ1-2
CASSSNRGLYGYTF
TGTGCCAGCAGCTCCAACAGGGGACTCTATGGCTACACCTTC
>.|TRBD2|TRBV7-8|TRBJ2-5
CASSPRREEETQYF
TGTGCCAGCAGCCCCAGACGGGAGGAAGAGACCCAGTACTTC
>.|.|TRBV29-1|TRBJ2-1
CSVGRFNEQFF
TGCAGCGTTGGGCGCTTCAATGAGCAGTTCTTC
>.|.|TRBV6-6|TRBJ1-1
CATDLPGSTEAFF
TGTGCCACCGACCTACCGGGTTCCACTGAAGCTTTCTTT
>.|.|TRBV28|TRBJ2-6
CASSFARRLANVLTF
TGTGCCAGCAGTTTCGCCAGGCGGTTGGCCAACGTCCTGACTTTC
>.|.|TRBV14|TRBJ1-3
CASRRDGAGNTIYF
TGTGCCAGCAGAAGGGACGGAGCCGGGAACACCATATATTTT
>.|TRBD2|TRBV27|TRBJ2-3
CASSRSLAGVGTQYF
TGTGCCAGCAGCCGATCCCTAGCGGGGGTGGGTACGCAGTATTTT
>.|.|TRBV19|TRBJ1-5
CASSIFEGFNQPQHF
TGTGCCAGTAGTATCTTCGAAGGGTTCAATCAGCCCCAGCATTTT
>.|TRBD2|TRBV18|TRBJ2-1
CASSPPTREVNNEQFF
TGTGCCAGCTCACCACCGACGCGGGAGGTCAACAATGAGCAGTTCTTC
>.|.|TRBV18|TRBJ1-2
CASSPPGTGGGSVYGYTF
TGTGCCAGCTCACCACCGGGGACGGGGGGCGGTTCGGTCTATGGCTACACCTTC
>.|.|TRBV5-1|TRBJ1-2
CASSLAGVDGYTF
TGCGCCAGCAGCTTGGCAGGGGTGGACGGCTACACCTTC
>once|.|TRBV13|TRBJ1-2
CASSLFRGYYGYTF
TGTGCCAGCAGCTTATTCCGGGGTTACTATGGCTACACCTTC
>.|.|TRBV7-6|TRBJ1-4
CASRPRAATNEKLFF
TGTGCCAGCAGACCGCGGGCAGCAACTAATGAAAAACTGTTTTTT
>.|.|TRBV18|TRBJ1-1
CASSAGMNTEAFF
TGTGCCAGCTCAGCAGGTATGAACACTGAAGCTTTCTTT